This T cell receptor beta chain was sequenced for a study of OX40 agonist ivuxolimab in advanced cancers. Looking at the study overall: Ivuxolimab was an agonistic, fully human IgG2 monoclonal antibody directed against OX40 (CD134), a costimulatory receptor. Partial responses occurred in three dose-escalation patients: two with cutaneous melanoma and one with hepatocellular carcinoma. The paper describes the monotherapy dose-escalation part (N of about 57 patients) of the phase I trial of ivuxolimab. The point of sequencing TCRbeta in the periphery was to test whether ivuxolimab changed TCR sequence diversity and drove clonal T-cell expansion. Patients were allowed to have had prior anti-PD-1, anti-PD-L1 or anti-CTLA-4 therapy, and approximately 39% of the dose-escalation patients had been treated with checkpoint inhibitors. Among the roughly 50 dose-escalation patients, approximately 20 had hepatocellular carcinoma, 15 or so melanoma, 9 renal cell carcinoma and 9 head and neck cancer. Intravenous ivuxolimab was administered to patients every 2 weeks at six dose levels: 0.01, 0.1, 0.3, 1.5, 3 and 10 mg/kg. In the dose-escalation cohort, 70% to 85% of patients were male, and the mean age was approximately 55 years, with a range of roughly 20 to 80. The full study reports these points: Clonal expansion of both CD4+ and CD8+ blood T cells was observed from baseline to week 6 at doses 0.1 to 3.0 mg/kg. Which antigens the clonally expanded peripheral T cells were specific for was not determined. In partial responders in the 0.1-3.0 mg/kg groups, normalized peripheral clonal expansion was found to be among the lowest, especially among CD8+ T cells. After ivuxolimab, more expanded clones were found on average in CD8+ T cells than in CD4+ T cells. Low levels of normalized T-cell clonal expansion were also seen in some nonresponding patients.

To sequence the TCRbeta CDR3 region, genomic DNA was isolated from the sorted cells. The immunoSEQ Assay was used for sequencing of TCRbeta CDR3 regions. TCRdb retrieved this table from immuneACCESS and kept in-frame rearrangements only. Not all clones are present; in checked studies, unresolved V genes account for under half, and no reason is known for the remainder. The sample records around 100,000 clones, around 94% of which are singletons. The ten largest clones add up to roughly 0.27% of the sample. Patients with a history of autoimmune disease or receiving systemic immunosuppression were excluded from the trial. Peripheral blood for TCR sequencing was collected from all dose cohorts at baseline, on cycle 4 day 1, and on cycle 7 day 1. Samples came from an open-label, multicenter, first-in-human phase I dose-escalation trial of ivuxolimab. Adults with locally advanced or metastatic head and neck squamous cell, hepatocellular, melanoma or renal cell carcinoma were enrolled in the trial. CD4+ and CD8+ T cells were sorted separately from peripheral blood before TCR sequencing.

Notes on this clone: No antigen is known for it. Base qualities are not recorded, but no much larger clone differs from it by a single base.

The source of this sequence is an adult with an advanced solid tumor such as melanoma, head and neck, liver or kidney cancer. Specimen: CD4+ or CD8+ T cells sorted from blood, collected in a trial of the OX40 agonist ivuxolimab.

CDR3 protein: CASSLVRGDTQYF. At the DNA level, the sequence is TGTGCCAGCAGCTTAGTGAGGGGAGATACGCAGTATTTT. The V and J segments used are TRBV11-3 and TRBJ2-3; the D call is tentative, TRBD1 or TRBD2, as each matches 5 bases. Deletion took 1 base off V and 5 bases off J, with a span of 7 bases between the germline ends. Inclusive of the bounding cysteine and phenylalanine, the CDR3 is 13 residues long. Only CDR3 DNA remains: 39 bases, in frame from the first base. CDR1 SGHNT and CDR2 YENEEA are derived from the germline V gene.